The rows below give T cell receptor beta chains drawn from one sample of a study of cytomegalovirus exposure and HLA in healthy donors. Generated by immunoSEQ multiplex PCR, the TCRdb table keeps only in-frame clones and is missing some. Of roughly 93,000 clones in the sample, just under 80% are singletons; the top ten hold approximately 7.9%. Input material: PBMCs. The receptor source for this set is a young man in good health and CMV-seronegative. CDR3s include the opening cysteine and the closing phenylalanine or tryptophan.

j_call: TRBJ2-7
v_call: TRBV5-1
cdr3_aa: CASSLDGTYEQYF

j_call: TRBJ1-2
v_call: TRBV5-1
cdr3_aa: CASSLARISGGYTF

j_call: TRBJ2-2
v_call: TRBV5-6
cdr3_aa: CASSSRNTGELFF

j_call: TRBJ2-3
v_call: TRBV5-8
cdr3_aa: CASSLALRTQYF

j_call: TRBJ1-1
v_call: TRBV21-1
cdr3_aa: CASSFRRDRGRETEAFF

j_call: TRBJ2-6
v_call: TRBV9
cdr3_aa: CASSVGALGANVLTF

j_call: TRBJ1-4
v_call: TRBV4-2
cdr3_aa: CASSQDGGTGNEKLFF

j_call: TRBJ1-5
v_call: TRBV28
cdr3_aa: CASSLAGALNQPQHF

j_call: TRBJ1-1
v_call: TRBV6-5
cdr3_aa: CASSRDRVNTEAFF

j_call: NA
v_call: TRBV5-1
cdr3_aa: CASSGTGISSYEQYF

j_call: TRBJ2-3
v_call: TRBV18
cdr3_aa: CASSGLAGGLSTDTQYF

j_call: TRBJ2-3
v_call: TRBV5-1
cdr3_aa: CASSFSGIGTDTQYF

j_call: TRBJ2-2
v_call: TRBV2
cdr3_aa: CASSRTGGRTPNTGELFF

j_call: TRBJ1-1
v_call: TRBV7-3
cdr3_aa: CASSLLPNTEAFF

j_call: TRBJ2-1
v_call: TRBV27
cdr3_aa: CASSFLGNEQFF

j_call: TRBJ2-7
v_call: TRBV4-1
cdr3_aa: CASSQRTGDTYEQYF

j_call: TRBJ2-7
v_call: TRBV28
cdr3_aa: CASSPYQGQGTYEQYF

j_call: TRBJ1-2
v_call: TRBV28
cdr3_aa: CASRHLAGGRTRGDYGYTF

j_call: TRBJ2-1
v_call: TRBV13
cdr3_aa: CASSSDIFGTSEVNEQFF

j_call: TRBJ2-7
v_call: TRBV19
cdr3_aa: CASSLTRPGGEQYF

j_call: TRBJ2-3
v_call: TRBV6-4
cdr3_aa: CAGGGLALTDTQYF

j_call: TRBJ1-5
v_call: TRBV6-6
cdr3_aa: CASSSGTFNQPQHF

j_call: TRBJ2-7
v_call: TRBV15
cdr3_aa: CATSRTGTVHGNYEQYF

j_call: TRBJ1-1
v_call: TRBV7-6
cdr3_aa: CASSSPGNTEAFF

j_call: TRBJ1-3
v_call: TRBV5-8
cdr3_aa: CASSFGGPGNTIYF

j_call: TRBJ2-1
v_call: TRBV6-4
cdr3_aa: CASSETPGQGSNEQFF

j_call: TRBJ1-3
v_call: TRBV10-3
cdr3_aa: CAIGTETAGNTIYF

j_call: TRBJ2-3
v_call: TRBV7-6
cdr3_aa: CASSLWESGDTQYF

j_call: TRBJ2-7
v_call: TRBV30
cdr3_aa: CAWNIGGTYEQYF

j_call: TRBJ2-3
v_call: TRBV25-1
cdr3_aa: CASSHFTSDTQYF

j_call: TRBJ1-4
v_call: TRBV29-1
cdr3_aa: CSVGGQGAAEKLFF

j_call: TRBJ1-1
v_call: TRBV12-5
cdr3_aa: CASGPTANTEAFF

j_call: TRBJ1-2
v_call: TRBV19
cdr3_aa: CSRVRAEGYTF

j_call: TRBJ2-5
v_call: TRBV7-9
cdr3_aa: CASSLVVSGETQYF

j_call: TRBJ2-1
v_call: TRBV6-6
cdr3_aa: CASSYPAGGVGEQFF

j_call: TRBJ1-6
v_call: TRBV7-2
cdr3_aa: CASSLVDGGVSPLHF

j_call: TRBJ1-2
v_call: TRBV7-2
cdr3_aa: CASSLSGGNYGYTF

j_call: TRBJ1-5
v_call: TRBV30
cdr3_aa: CAWSVLGNQPQHF

j_call: TRBJ2-6
v_call: TRBV2
cdr3_aa: CASIGTLGLAGHSGANVLTF

j_call: TRBJ2-1
v_call: TRBV5-1
cdr3_aa: CASSLAGRGSKSYNEQFF

j_call: TRBJ2-1
v_call: TRBV7-2
cdr3_aa: CASSTSGSNYNEQFF

j_call: TRBJ1-1
v_call: TRBV6-5
cdr3_aa: CASSYVREGTEAFF

j_call: TRBJ2-1
v_call: TRBV4-3
cdr3_aa: CASSQGQGFGLYNEQFF

j_call: TRBJ1-1
v_call: TRBV2
cdr3_aa: CASRGRESTEAFF

j_call: TRBJ2-6
v_call: TRBV18
cdr3_aa: CASSPPYSGANVLTF

j_call: TRBJ1-5
v_call: TRBV7-2
cdr3_aa: CASSTYPPGKQPQHF